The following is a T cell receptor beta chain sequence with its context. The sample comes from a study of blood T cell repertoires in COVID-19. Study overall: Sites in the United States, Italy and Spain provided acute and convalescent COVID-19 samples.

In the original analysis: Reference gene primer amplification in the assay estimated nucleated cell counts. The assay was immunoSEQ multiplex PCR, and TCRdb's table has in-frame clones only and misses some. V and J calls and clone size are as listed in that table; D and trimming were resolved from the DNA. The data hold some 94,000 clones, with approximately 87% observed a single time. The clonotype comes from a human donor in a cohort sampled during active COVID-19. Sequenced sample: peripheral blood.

The chain's CDR3 is CASSWGGADTQYF. The DNA of the CDR3 is TGTGCCAGCAGCTGGGGTGGGGCTGATACGCAGTATTTT. The chain couples TRBV7-9 to TRBJ2-3, with a weak D call TRBD1 (5 bases). V was clipped by 4 bases and J by 6 bases, with 11 bases between them. The V gene's germline CDR1 is SEHNR and CDR2 FQNEAQ (reference sequence). The CDR3 is 13 residues long.